Below, 6 T cell receptor beta chains from the same sample are listed, as sequenced in a study of spatial heterogeneity in lung cancer. TCRdb analysed the 5' RACE reads with MiXCR anew, one entry per CDR3 protein. The data contain about 120,000 distinct CDR3 sequences, 9.5% to 15% of them singletons. Time point specified: blood at routine non-recurrence follow-up after resection. Unsorted samples of tumor, nontumor lung or frozen PBMC had their whole RNA sequenced. Material: PBMCs, obtained at follow-up. All receptors come from a male donor with early-stage non-small cell lung cancer.

This clonotype showed up just a few times. J is TRBJ2-3 and V is TRBV5-4, with a weak D call TRBD2 (6 bases). The CDR3 runs 16 residues. Germline values: CDR1 SGHNT, CDR2 YYREEE (reference sequence). The germline V and J ends were trimmed by 3 bases and 0 bases, with 14 bases remaining between them. The CDR3 here is CASSSGGMSSTDTQYF. CDR3 nucleotide sequence: TGTGCCAGCAGCTCCGGAGGGATGAGTAGCACAGATACGCAGTATTTT. Looking up the rest from reference TRBV5-4 and TRBJ2-3 gives the full variable domain: ETGVTQSPTHLIKTRGQQVTLRCSSQSGHNTVSWYQQALGQGPQFIFQYYREEENGRGNFPPRFSGLQFPNYSSELNVNALELDDSALYLCASSSGGMSSTDTQYFGPGTRLTVL.

The genes are TRBV7-8 and TRBJ2-7; D is undetermined. CDR1 SGHVS and CDR2 FQNEAQ come from the germline V gene. The CDR3 contains 14 residues. Trimming removed 6 bases from V and 2 bases from J, with 14 bases in between. In nucleotides, the CDR3 is TGTGCCAGCAGTCTTGGACGGAAAACCTACGAGCAGTACTTC. Amino acid sequence: CASSLGRKTYEQYF.

This clonotype came up many times. The DNA for the CDR3 is TGTGCCAGCAGCTTAACCGAACTGGGGGCGATAAACACCGGGGAGCTGTTTTTT. It yields the protein CASSLTELGAINTGELFF. This rearrangement joins TRBV7-8 to TRBJ2-2; a possible D gene is TRBD1 (6 bases). The CDR3 is made up of 18 amino acids. V was trimmed by 2 bases and J by 2 bases, leaving 18 bases between them. Germline loops: CDR1 SGHVS, CDR2 FQNEAQ. Full variable domain (missing parts from reference TRBV7-8 and TRBJ2-2): GAGVSQSPRYKVAKRGQDVALRCDPISGHVSLFWYQQALGQGPEFLTYFQNEAQLDKSGLPSDRFFAERPEGSVSTLKIQRTQQEDSAVYLCASSLTELGAINTGELFFGEGSRLTVL.

This clonotype was observed a handful of times. The chain uses TRBV7-2 and TRBJ1-5; D is unclear. The V gene's germline CDR1 is SGHTA and CDR2 FQGNSA. The CDR3 runs to 14 residues. The ends were cut back, 2 bases at V and 0 bases at J, with 5 bases in the middle. The CDR3 protein is CASSLMGSNQPQHF. In nucleotides, the CDR3 is TGTGCCAGCAGCTTAATGGGTAGCAATCAGCCCCAGCATTTT.

The gene calls are TRBV28 and TRBJ1-5, with a possible D match to TRBD1 (6 bases). CDR3 length: 10 residues. Trimming removed 8 bases from V and 15 bases from J, with 14 bases in between. Germline assignment: CDR1 MDHEN and CDR2 SYDVKM. CDR3 nucleotides: TGTGCCAGCCTACAGGGAAACATGCATTTT. Its translation: CASLQGNMHF.

The rearrangement uses TRBV10-3 and TRBJ2-1; 10 nucleotides agree with TRBD2. Germline CDR1 is ENHRY and CDR2 is SYGVKD. The V and J ends lost 4 bases and 7 bases, in that order; junction bases with no gene match: 4. The CDR3 runs 14 residues. The CDR3 DNA reads as TGTGCCATCAGTGCAGCGGGGGGGCAGAATGAGCAGTTCTTC. It yields the protein CAISAAGGQNEQFF.